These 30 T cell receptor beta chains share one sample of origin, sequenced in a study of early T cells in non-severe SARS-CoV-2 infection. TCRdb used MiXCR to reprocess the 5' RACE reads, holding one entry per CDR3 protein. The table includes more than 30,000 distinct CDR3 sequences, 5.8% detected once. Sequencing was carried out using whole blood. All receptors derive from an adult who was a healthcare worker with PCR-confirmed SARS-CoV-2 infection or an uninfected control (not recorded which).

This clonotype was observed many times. Written as DNA, the CDR3 is TGTGCCAGCAGTGAACCCCTGGGATTCGGCACAGATACGCAGTATTTT. Its protein product is CASSEPLGFGTDTQYF. The J gene is TRBJ2-3, the V gene TRBV6-1, with unresolved D. CDR3 length equals 16 residues. V lost 2 bases to trimming and J lost 1 base, with 13 bases between them. Germline V gene lookup returns CDR1 MNHNS and CDR2 SASEGT.

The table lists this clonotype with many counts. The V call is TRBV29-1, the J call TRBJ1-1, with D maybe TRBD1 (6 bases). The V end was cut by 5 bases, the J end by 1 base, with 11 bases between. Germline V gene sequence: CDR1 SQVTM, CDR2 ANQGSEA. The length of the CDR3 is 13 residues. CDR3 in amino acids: CSVRETGNTEAFF. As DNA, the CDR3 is TGCAGCGTTCGGGAGACAGGGAACACTGAAGCTTTCTTT.

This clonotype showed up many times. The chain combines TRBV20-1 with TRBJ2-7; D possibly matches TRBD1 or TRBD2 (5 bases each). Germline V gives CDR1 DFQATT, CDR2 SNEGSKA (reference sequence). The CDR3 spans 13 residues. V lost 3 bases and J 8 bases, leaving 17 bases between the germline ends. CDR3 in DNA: TGCAGTGCTAGGAGTAGTGGGGGTGCGAAGCAGTACTTC. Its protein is CSARSSGGAKQYF.

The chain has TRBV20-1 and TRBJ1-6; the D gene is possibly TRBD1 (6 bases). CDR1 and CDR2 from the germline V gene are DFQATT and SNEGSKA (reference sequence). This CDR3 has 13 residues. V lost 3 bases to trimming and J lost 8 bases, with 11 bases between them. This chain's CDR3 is CSARDSGDSPLHF. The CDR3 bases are TGCAGTGCTAGGGACTCAGGGGATTCACCCCTCCACTTT.

The CDR3 DNA reads TGTGCCAGCTCCTCAGCCAGGGGGGGCAGGACAGATACGCAGTATTTT. It is translated as CASSSARGGRTDTQYF. The chain uses TRBV7-9 and TRBJ2-3, with D tentatively TRBD1 or TRBD2 (7 bases each). The CDR3 length is 16 residues. Germline CDR1 is SEHNR and CDR2 is FQNEAQ (reference sequence). Deletions cut 8 bases from V and 3 bases from J, with 21 bases between.

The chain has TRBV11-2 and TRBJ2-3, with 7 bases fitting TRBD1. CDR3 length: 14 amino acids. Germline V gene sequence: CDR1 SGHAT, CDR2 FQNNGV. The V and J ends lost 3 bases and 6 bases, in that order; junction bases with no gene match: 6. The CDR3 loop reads CASSFDRVVDTQYF. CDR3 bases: TGTGCCAGCAGCTTCGACAGGGTTGTGGATACGCAGTATTTT.

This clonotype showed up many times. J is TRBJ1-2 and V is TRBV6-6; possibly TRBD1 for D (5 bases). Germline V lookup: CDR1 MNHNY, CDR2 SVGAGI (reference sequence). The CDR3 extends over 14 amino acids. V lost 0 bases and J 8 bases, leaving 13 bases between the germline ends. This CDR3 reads CASSYSGTFEGYTF. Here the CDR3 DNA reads TGTGCCAGCAGTTACTCCGGGACCTTCGAAGGCTACACCTTC.

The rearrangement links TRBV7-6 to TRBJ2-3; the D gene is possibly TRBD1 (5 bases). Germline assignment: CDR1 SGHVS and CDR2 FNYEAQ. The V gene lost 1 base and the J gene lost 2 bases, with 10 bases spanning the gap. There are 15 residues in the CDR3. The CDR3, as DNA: TGTGCCAGCAGCTTAGGGGGCGGATTCACAGATACGCAGTATTTT. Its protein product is CASSLGGGFTDTQYF.

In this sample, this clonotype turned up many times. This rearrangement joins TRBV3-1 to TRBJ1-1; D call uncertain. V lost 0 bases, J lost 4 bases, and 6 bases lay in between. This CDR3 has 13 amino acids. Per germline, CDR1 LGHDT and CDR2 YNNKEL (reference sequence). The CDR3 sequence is CASSQDYGTEAFF. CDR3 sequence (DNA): TGTGCCAGCAGCCAAGACTATGGCACTGAAGCTTTCTTT.

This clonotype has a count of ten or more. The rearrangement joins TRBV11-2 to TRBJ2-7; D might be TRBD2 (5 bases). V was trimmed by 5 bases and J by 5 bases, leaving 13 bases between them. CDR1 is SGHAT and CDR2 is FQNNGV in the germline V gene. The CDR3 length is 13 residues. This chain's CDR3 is CASSPTGNNEQYF. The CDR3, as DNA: TGTGCCAGCAGCCCGACCGGGAACAACGAGCAGTACTTC.

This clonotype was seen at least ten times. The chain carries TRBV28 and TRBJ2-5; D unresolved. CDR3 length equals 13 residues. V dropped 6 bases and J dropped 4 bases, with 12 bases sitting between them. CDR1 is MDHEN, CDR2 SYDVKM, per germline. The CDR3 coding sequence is TGTGCCAGCAGCCCAACAACCCCAGAGACCCAGTACTTC. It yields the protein CASSPTTPETQYF.

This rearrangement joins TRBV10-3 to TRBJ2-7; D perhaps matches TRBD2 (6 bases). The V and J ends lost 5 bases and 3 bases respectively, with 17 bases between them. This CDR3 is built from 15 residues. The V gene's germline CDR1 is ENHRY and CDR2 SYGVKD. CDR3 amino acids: CAISTRDFGDYEQYF. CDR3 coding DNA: TGTGCCATCAGTACCCGGGACTTCGGGGACTACGAGCAGTACTTC.

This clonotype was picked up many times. In DNA, the CDR3 is TGTGCCAGCAGTTCACCAGGACAGATGAACACTGAAGCTTTCTTT. It translates to CASSSPGQMNTEAFF. V gene TRBV6-6 combines with J gene TRBJ1-1; tentative D call: TRBD1 (6 bases). The V and J ends lost 4 bases and 0 bases respectively, with 12 bases between them. This CDR3 is 15 amino acids long. CDR1 and CDR2 from the germline V gene are MNHNY and SVGAGI (reference sequence).

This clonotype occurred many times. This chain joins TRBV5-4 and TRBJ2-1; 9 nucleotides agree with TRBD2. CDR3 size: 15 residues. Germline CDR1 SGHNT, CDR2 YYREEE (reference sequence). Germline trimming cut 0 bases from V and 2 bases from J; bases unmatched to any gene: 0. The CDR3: CASSLGGGAYNEQFF. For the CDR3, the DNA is TGTGCCAGCAGCTTGGGCGGGGGGGCCTACAATGAGCAGTTCTTC.

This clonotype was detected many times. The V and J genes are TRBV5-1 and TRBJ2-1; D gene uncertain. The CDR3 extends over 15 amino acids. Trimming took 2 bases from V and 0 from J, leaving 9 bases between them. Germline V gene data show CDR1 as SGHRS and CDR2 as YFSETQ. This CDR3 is CASSFGVSSYNEQFF. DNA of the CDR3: TGCGCCAGCAGCTTTGGCGTGAGCTCCTACAATGAGCAGTTCTTC.

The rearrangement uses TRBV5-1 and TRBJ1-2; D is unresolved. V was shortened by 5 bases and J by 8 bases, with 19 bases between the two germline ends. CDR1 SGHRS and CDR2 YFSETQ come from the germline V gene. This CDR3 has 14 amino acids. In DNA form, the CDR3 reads TGCGCCAGCAGTGCAGGTCTGCCGCATCCGGGCTACACCTTC. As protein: CASSAGLPHPGYTF.

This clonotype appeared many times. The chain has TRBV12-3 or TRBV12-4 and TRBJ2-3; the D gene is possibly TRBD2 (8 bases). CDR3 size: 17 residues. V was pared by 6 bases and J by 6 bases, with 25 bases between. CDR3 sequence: CASRPPVEVAGQDTQYF. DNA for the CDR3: TGTGCCAGCAGACCCCCGGTGGAGGTAGCGGGACAGGATACGCAGTATTTT.

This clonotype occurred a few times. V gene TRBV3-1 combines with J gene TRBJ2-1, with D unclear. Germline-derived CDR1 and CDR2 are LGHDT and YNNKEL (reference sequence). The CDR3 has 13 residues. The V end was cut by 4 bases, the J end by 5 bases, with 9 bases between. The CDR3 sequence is CASSRFGHNEQFF. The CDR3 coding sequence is TGTGCCAGCAGCCGGTTCGGGCACAATGAGCAGTTCTTC.

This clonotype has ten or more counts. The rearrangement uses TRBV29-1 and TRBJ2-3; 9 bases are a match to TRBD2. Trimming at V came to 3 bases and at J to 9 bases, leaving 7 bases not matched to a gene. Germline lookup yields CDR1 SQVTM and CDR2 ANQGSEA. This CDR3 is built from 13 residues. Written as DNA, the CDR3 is TGCAGCGTTGAGGGACTAGCTGGGGTAACGCAGTATTTT. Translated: CSVEGLAGVTQYF.

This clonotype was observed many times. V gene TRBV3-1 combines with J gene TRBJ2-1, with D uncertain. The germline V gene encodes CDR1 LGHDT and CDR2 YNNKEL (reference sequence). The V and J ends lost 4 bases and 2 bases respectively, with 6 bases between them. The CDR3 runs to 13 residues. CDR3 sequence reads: CASSLSAYNEQFF. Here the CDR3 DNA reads TGTGCCAGCAGCCTGTCGGCCTACAATGAGCAGTTCTTC.

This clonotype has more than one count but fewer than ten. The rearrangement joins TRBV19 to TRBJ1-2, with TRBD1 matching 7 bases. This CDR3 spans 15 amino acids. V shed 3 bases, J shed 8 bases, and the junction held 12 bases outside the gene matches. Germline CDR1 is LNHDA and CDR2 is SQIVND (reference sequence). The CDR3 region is CASSIGDRTGRGYTF. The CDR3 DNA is TGTGCCAGTAGTATTGGGGACAGAACCGGGAGAGGCTACACCTTC.

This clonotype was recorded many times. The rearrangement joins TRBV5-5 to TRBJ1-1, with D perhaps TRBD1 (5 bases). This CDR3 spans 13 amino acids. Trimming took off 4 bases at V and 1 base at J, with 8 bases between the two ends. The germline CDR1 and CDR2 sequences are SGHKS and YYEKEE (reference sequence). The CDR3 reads CASSVQGNTEAFF. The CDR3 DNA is TGTGCCAGCAGCGTGCAGGGGAACACTGAAGCTTTCTTT.

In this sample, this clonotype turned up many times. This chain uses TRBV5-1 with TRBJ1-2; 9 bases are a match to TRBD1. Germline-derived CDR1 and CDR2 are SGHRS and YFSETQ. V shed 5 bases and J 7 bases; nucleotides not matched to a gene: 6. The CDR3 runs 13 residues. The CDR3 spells CASSFGQGSGYTF. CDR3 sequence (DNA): TGCGCCAGCAGTTTCGGACAGGGGTCTGGCTACACCTTC.

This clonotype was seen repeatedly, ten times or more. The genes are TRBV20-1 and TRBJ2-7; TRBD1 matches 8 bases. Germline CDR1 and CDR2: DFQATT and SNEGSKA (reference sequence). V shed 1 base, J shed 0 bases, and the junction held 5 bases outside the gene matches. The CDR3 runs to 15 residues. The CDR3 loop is CSARGTGGYSYEQYF. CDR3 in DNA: TGCAGTGCTAGAGGCACAGGGGGATACTCCTACGAGCAGTACTTC.

CDR3 nucleotide sequence: TGCGCCAGCAGCCTGGCACAGGCCAAAGAGACCCAGTACTTC. Translating it yields CASSLAQAKETQYF. The chain is built from TRBV5-1 and TRBJ2-5, with D maybe TRBD1 (5 bases). The CDR3 extends over 14 amino acids. Trimming took 4 bases from V and 3 from J, leaving 13 bases between them. Germline assignment: CDR1 SGHRS and CDR2 YFSETQ.

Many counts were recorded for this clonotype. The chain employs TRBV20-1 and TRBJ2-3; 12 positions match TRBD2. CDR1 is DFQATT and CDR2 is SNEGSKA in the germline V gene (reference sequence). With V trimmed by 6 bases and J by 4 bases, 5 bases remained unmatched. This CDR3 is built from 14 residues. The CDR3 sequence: CSARLAGVADTQYF. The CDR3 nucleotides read TGCAGTGCGAGACTAGCGGGAGTAGCAGATACGCAGTATTTT.

Written as DNA, the CDR3 is TGTGCCAGCAGGGAGACAGGGACCTACGAGCAGTACTTC. This gives the protein CASRETGTYEQYF. This sequence joins TRBV14 and TRBJ2-7; 7 bases agree with TRBD1. CDR1 is SGHDN, CDR2 FVKESK, per germline. The CDR3 spans 13 residues. Germline trimming cut 6 bases from V and 2 bases from J; bases unmatched to any gene: 4.

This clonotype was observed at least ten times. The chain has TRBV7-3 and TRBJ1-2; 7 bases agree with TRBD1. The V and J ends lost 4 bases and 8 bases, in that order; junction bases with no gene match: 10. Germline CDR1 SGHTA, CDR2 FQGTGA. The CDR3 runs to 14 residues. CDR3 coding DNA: TGTGCCAGCAGCTCCACTGACAGGGCAGGGGGCTACACCTTC. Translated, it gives CASSSTDRAGGYTF. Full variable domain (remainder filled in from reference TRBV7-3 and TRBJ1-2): GAGVSQTPSNKVTEKGKYVELRCDPISGHTALYWYRQSLGQGPEFLIYFQGTGAADDSGLPNDRFFAVRPEGSVSTLKIQRTERGDSAVYLCASSSTDRAGGYTFGSGTRLTVV.

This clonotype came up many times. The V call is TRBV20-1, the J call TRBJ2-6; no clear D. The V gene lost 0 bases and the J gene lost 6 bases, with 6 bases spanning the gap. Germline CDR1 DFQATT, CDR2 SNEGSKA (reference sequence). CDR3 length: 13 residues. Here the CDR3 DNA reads TGCAGTGCTAGAGATTTTGAGGCCAACGTCCTGACTTTC. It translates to CSARDFEANVLTF.

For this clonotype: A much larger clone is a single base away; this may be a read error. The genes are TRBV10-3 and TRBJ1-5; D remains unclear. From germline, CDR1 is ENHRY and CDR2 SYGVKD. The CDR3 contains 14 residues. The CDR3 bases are TGTGCCATCAGTGAGTCGAACGGATATCAGCCCCGGCATTTT. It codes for CAISESNGYQPRHF.